This T cell receptor (beta chain) was captured by sequencing in a study of blood T cell repertoires in COVID-19. About the research overall: Some COVID-19 samples were acute and others convalescent; all came from the United States, Italy and Spain. Sources were T cells, B-cell-depleted T cells, or PBMCs; the material itself was cDNA or gDNA.

In the original analysis: Scientists estimated how many nucleated cells there were by amplifying reference gene primers. Data came from immunoSEQ multiplex PCR; TCRdb stores just in-frame clones and leaves some out. D and trimming were read from the DNA, whereas the V and J calls and clone size are those reported in that table. The sample lists roughly 230,000 clones; roughly nine tenths were seen once. CDR1 is MRHNA, CDR2 SNTAGT, per germline. The CDR3 loop spans 17 amino acids. The junction had 8 bases not matched to a gene; V was cut back by 7 bases and J by 3 bases. The sequence came from a woman aged 35 to 49 who had recovered from COVID-19. The rearrangement joins TRBV6-4 to TRBJ2-6, with 11 bases that match TRBD1. The source material was peripheral blood. As DNA, the CDR3 is TGTGCCAGCAAGAGGACAGGGGGCGAAGGTGGGGCCAACGTCCTGACTTTC. Translating gives CASKRTGGEGGANVLTF.